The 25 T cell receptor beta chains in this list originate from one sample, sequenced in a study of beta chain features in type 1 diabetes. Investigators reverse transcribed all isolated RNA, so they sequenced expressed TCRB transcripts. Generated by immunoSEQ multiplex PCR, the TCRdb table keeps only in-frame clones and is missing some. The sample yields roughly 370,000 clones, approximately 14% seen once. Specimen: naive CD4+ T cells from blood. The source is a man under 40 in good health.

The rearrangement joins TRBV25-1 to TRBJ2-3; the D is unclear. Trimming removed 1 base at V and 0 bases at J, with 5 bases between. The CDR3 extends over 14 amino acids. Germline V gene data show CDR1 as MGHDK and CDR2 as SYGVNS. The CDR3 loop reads CASSEFPSTDTQYF. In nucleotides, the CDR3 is TGTGCCAGCAGTGAATTCCCAAGCACAGATACGCAGTATTTT.

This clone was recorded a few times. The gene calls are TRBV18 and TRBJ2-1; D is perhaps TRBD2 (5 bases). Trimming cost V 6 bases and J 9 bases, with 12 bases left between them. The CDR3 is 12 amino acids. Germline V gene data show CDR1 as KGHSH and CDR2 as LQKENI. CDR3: CASSPPAGEQFF. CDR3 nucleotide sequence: TGTGCCAGCTCTCCCCCTGCGGGTGAGCAGTTCTTC.

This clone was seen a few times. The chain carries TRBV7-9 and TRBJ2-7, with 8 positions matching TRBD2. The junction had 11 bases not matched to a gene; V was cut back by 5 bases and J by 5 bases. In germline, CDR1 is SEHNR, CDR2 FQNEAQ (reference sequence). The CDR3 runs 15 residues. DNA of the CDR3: TGTGCCAGCAGCCCTTTAGCGGGACCCGACAACGAGCAGTACGTC. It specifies CASSPLAGPDNEQYV.

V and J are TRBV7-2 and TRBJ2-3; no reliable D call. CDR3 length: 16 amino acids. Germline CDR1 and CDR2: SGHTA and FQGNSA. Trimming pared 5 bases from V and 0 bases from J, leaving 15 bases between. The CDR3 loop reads CASSARATRSTDTQYF. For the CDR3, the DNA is TGTGCCAGCAGCGCTAGAGCGACACGAAGCACAGATACGCAGTATTTT.

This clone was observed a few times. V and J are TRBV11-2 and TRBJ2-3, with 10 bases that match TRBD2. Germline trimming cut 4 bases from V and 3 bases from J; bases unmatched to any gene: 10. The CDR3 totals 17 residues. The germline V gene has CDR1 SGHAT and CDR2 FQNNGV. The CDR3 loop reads CASSSTSGVEGTDTQYF. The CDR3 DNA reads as TGTGCCAGCAGCTCCACTAGCGGGGTGGAGGGTACAGATACGCAGTATTTT.

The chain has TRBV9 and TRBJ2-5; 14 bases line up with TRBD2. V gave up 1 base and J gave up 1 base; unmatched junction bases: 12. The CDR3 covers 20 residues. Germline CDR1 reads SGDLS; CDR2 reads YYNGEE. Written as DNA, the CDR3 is TGTGCCAGCAGCGTATCGGTTACGACTAGCGGGGGGGCTGGCCAAGAGACCCAGTACTTC. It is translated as CASSVSVTTSGGAGQETQYF. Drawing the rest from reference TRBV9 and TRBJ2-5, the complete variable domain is DSGVTQTPKHLITATGQRVTLRCSPRSGDLSVYWYQQSLDQGLQFLIQYYNGEERAKGNILERFSAQQFPDLHSELNLSSLELGDSALYFCASSVSVTTSGGAGQETQYFGPGTRLLVL.

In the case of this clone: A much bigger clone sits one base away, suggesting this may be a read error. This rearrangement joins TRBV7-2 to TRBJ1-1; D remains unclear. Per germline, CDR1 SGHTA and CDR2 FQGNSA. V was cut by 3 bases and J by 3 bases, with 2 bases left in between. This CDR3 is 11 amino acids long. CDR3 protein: CASSFDTEAFF. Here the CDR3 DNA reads TGTGCCAGCAGCTTTGACACTGAAGCTTTCTTT.

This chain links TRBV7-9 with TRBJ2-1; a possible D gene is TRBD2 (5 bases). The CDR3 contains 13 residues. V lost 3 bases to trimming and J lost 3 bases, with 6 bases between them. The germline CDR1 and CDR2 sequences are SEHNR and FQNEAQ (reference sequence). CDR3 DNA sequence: TGTGCCAGCAGCTTCGGGGTCTACAATGAGCAGTTCTTC. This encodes CASSFGVYNEQFF.

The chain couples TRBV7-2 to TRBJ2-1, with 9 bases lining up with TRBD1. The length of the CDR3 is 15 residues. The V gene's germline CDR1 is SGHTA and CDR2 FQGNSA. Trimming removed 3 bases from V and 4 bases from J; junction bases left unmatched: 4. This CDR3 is CASSLGQGIYNEQFF. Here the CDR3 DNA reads TGTGCCAGCAGCTTGGGACAGGGTATATACAATGAGCAGTTCTTC.

The CDR3 region has the DNA TGTGCCAGCAGCCCCTCCGTAGGTAGGACCTACGAGCAGTACTTC. As protein: CASSPSVGRTYEQYF. The chain recombines TRBV28 with TRBJ2-7; unclear D gene. Between the trimmed V and J ends, which lost 6 bases and 2 bases, there was a span of 17 bases. Germline CDR1 is MDHEN and CDR2 is SYDVKM. The CDR3 is made up of 15 amino acids.

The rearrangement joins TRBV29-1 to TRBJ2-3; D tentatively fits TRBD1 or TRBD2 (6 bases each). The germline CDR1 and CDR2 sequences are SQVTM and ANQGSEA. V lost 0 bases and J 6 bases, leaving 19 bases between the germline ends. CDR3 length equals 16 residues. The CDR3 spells CSVEDLRGPRRDTQYF. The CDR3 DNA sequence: TGCAGCGTTGAAGATCTACGGGGGCCACGGAGGGATACGCAGTATTTT.

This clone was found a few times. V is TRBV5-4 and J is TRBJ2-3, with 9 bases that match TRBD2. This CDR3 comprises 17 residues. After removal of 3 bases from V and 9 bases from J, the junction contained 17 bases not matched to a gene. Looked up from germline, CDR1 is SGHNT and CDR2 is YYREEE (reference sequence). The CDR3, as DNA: TGTGCCAGCAGCTCCTCCTCGACGGCTAGCGGGGAAATAACGCAGTATTTT. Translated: CASSSSSTASGEITQYF.

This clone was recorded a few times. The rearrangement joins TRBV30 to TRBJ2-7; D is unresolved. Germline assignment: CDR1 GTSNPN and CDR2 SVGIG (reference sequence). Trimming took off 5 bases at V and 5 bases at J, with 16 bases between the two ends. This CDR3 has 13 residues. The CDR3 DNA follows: TGTGCCTGGTCAATGGGGTTCGTCGACGAGCAGTACGTC. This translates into CAWSMGFVDEQYV.

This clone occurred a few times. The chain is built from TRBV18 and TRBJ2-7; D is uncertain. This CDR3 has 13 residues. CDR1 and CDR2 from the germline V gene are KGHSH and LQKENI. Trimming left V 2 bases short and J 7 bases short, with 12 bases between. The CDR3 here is CASSPEAIYEQYV. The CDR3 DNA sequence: TGTGCCAGCTCACCAGAGGCTATATATGAGCAGTACGTC.

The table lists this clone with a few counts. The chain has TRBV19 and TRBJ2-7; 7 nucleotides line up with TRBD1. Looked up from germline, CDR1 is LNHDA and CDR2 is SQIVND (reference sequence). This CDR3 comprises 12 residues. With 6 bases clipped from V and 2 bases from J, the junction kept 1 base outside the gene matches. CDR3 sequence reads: CASRGGPYEQYF. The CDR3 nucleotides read TGTGCCAGTAGAGGGGGCCCCTACGAGCAGTACTTC.

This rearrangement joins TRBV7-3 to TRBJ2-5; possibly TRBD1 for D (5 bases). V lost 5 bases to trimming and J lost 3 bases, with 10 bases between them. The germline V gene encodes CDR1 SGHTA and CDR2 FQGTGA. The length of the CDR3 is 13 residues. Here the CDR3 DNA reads TGTGCCAGCAGCGTAGACAGAGAAGAGACCCAGTACTTC. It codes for CASSVDREETQYF.

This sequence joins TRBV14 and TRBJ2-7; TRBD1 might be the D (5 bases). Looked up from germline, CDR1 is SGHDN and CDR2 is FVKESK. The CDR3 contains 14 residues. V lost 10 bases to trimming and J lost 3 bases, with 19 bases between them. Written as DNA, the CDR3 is TGTGCCATCCCGTTAGGGGCTCGAATCTACGAGCAGTACTTC. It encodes CAIPLGARIYEQYF.

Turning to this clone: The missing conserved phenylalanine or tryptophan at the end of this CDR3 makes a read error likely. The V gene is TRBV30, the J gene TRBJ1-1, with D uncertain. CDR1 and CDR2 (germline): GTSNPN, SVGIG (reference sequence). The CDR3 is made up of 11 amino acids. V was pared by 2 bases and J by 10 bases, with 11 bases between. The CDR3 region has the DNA TGTGCCTGGAGTAAGAGGGTTGGAGCTTTCCTT. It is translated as CAWSKRVGAFL.

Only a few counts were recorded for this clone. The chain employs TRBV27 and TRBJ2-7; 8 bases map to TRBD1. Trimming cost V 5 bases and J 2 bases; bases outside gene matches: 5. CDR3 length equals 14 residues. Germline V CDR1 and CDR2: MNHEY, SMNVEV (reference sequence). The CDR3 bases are TGTGCCAGCAGTGCCGGGACAGGACCCTACGAGCAGTACGTC. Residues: CASSAGTGPYEQYV.

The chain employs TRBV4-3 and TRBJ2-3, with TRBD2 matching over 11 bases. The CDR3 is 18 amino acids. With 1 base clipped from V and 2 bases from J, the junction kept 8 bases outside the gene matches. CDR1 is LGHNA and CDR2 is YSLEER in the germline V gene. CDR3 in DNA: TGCGCCAGCAGCCAAGGTTCACTAGCGGGAGATAACACAGATACGCAGTATTTT. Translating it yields CASSQGSLAGDNTDTQYF.

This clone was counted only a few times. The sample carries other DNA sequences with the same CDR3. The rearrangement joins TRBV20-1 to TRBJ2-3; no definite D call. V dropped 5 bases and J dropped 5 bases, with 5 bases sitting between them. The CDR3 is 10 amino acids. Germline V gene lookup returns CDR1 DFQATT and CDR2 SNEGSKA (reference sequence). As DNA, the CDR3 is TGCAGTGCTGCCCGAGATACGCAGTATTTT. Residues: CSAARDTQYF.

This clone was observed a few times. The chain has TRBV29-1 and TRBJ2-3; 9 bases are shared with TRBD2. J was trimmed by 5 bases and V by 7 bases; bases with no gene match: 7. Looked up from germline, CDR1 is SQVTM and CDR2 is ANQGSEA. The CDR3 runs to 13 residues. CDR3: CSARRLAVDTQYF. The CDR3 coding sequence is TGCAGCGCACGCCGACTAGCGGTAGATACGCAGTATTTT.

CDR3 protein: CASSLALYGYTF. For the CDR3, the DNA is TGTGCCAGCAGCTTGGCCCTCTATGGCTACACCTTC. The chain couples TRBV5-4 to TRBJ1-2; unclear D gene. Trimming took off 0 bases at V and 4 bases at J, with 4 bases between the two ends. CDR1 and CDR2 from the germline V gene are SGHNT and YYREEE (reference sequence). The CDR3 totals 12 residues. Together with reference TRBV5-4 and TRBJ1-2, the CDR3 gives the full variable domain: ETGVTQSPTHLIKTRGQQVTLRCSSQSGHNTVSWYQQALGQGPQFIFQYYREEENGRGNFPPRFSGLQFPNYSSELNVNALELDDSALYLCASSLALYGYTFGSGTRLTVV.

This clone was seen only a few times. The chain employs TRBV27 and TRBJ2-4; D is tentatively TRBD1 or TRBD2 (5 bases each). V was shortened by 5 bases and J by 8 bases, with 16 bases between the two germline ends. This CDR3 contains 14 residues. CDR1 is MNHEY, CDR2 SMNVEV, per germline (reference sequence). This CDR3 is CASSQDWGADIQYF. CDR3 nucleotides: TGTGCCAGCAGTCAGGACTGGGGCGCGGACATTCAGTACTTC.

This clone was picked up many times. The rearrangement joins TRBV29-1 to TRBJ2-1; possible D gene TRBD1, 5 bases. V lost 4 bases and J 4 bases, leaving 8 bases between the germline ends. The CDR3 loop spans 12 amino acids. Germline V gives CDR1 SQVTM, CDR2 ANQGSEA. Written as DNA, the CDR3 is TGCAGCGTTGCCGACAGATACAATGAGCAGTTCTTC. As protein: CSVADRYNEQFF.